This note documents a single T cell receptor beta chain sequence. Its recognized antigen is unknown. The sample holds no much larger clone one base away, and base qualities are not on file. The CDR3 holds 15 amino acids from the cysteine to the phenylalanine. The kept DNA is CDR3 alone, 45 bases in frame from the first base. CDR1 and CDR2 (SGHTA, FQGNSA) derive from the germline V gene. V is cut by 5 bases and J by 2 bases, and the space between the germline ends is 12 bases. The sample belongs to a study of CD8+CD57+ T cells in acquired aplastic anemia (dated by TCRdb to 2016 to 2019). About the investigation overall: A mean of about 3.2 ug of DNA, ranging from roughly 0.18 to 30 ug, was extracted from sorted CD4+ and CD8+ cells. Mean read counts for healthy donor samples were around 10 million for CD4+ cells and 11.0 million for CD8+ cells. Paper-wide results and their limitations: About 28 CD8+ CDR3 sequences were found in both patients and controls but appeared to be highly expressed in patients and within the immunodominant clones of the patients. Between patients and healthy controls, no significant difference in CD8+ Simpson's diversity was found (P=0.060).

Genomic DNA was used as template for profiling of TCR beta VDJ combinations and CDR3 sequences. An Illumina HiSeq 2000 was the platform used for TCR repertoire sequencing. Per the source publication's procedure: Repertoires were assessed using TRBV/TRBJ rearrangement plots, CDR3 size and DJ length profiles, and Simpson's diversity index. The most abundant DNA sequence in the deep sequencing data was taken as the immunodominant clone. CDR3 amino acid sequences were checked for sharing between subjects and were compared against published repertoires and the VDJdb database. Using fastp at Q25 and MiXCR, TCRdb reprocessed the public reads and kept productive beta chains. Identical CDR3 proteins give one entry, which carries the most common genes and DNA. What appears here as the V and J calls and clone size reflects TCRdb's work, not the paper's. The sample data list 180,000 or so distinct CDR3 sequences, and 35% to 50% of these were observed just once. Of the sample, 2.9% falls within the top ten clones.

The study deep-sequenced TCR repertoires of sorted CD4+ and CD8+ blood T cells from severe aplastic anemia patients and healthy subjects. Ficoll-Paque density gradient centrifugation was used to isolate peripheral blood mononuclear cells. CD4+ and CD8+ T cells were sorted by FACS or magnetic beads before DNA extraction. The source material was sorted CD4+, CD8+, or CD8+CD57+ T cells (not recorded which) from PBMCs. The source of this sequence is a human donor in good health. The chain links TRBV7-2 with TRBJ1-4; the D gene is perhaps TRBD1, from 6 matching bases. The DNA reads TGTGCCAGCAGCACCACGGGACATACTAATGAAAAACTGTTTTTT. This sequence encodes CASSTTGHTNEKLFF.